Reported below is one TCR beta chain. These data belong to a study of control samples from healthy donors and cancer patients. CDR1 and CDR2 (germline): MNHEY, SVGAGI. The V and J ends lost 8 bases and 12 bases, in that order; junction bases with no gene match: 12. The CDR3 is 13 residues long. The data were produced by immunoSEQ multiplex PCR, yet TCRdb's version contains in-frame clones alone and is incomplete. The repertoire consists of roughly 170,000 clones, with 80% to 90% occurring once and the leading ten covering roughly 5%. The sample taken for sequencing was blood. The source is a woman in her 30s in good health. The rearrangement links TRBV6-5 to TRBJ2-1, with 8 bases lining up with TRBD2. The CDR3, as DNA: TGTGCCAGCCTCCAAGGTGGCGGGGGGAGGCAGTTCTTC. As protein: CASLQGGGGRQFF.